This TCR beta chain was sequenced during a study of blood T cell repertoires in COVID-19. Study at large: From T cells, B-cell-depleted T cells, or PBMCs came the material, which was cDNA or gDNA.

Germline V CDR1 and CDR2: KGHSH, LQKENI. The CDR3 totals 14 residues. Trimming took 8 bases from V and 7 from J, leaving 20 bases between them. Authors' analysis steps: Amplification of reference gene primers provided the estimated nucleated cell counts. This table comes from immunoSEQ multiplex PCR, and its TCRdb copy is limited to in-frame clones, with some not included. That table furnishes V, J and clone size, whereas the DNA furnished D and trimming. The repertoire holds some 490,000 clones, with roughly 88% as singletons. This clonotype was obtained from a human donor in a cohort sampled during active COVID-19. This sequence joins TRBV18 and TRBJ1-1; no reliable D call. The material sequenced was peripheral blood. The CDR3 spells CASRTVSLRGEAFF. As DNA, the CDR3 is TGTGCCAGCCGAACCGTATCCCTACGAGGTGAAGCTTTCTTT.